These T cell receptor beta chains were read from a single sample in a study of CD8 T cells in Susac syndrome. Each CDR3 protein gets one entry after TCRdb re-called the immunoSEQ multiplex PCR reads with MiXCR. The sample lists approximately 270,000 distinct CDR3 sequences, roughly 95% seen once, with 0.065% to 0.08% in the top ten. Sequencing input: CD4+ T cells from PBMCs. These receptors came from a human donor with multiple sclerosis. Both conserved end residues are part of each CDR3. The D gene is left open where the match is weak. The size of a clone is reported for some rows only, either as once, few or many, or as a class for expanded clones.

J gene: TRBJ1-6
V gene: TRBV7-9
clone size: -
D gene: -
CDR3 length: 13
CDR3 DNA: TGTGCCAGCAGCTTGGGGGCGCCTTCACCCCTCCACTTT
CDR3 protein: CASSLGAPSPLHF

J gene: TRBJ1-5
V gene: TRBV2
clone size: -
D gene: -
CDR3 length: 13
CDR3 DNA: TGTGCCAGCAGTAACGACGGGAATCAGCCCCAGCATTTT
CDR3 protein: CASSNDGNQPQHF

J gene: TRBJ1-6
V gene: TRBV20-1
clone size: -
D gene: -
CDR3 length: 13
CDR3 DNA: TGCAGTGCTAGAGATTTGTCCTCTTCACCCCTCCACTTT
CDR3 protein: CSARDLSSSPLHF

J gene: TRBJ2-1
V gene: TRBV6-6
clone size: -
D gene: -
CDR3 length: 12
CDR3 DNA: TGTGCCAGCAGCCAGGGGCTAGACGAGCAGTTCTTC
CDR3 protein: CASSQGLDEQFF

J gene: TRBJ2-3
V gene: TRBV20-1
clone size: -
D gene: TRBD2
CDR3 length: 16
CDR3 DNA: TGCAGTGCTAGATCGCCTGGGTGGGACTACACAGATACGCAGTATTTT
CDR3 protein: CSARSPGWDYTDTQYF

J gene: TRBJ2-5
V gene: TRBV19
clone size: once
D gene: TRBD1
CDR3 length: 14
CDR3 DNA: TGTGCCAGTAGTAAGGGACAGGGGTTAGAGACCCAGTACTTC
CDR3 protein: CASSKGQGLETQYF

J gene: TRBJ2-5
V gene: TRBV23-1
clone size: once
D gene: TRBD2
CDR3 length: 17
CDR3 DNA: TGCGCCAGCAGTCACACCTTAGCGGGAGGCCACCGAGAGACCCAGTACTTC
CDR3 protein: CASSHTLAGGHRETQYF

J gene: TRBJ2-2
V gene: TRBV18
clone size: -
D gene: TRBD1
CDR3 length: 15
CDR3 DNA: TGTGCCAGCTCACCACAGGGACAGGCGGCCGGGGAGCTGTTTTTT
CDR3 protein: CASSPQGQAAGELFF

J gene: TRBJ2-2
V gene: TRBV30
clone size: -
D gene: -
CDR3 length: 13
CDR3 DNA: TGTGCCTGGAGTGTGACTACCACCGGGGAGCTGTTTTTT
CDR3 protein: CAWSVTTTGELFF

J gene: TRBJ2-3
V gene: TRBV24-1
clone size: -
D gene: TRBD2
CDR3 length: 15
CDR3 DNA: TGTGCCACCAGTGACGTAGCGGGAGCCCAAGATACGCAGTATTTT
CDR3 protein: CATSDVAGAQDTQYF

J gene: TRBJ2-1
V gene: TRBV20-1
clone size: once
D gene: -
CDR3 length: 13
CDR3 DNA: TGCAGTCCCCTAGCTGCAGCCTACAATGAGCAGTTCTTC
CDR3 protein: CSPLAAAYNEQFF

J gene: TRBJ1-1
V gene: TRBV9
clone size: -
D gene: TRBD1
CDR3 length: 14
CDR3 DNA: TGTGCCAGCAGCGGGGGACAGGTGGTGACTGAAGCTTTCTTT
CDR3 protein: CASSGGQVVTEAFF

J gene: TRBJ2-3
V gene: TRBV20-1
clone size: -
D gene: -
CDR3 length: 14
CDR3 DNA: TGCAGTGCTTACCGGGGGTATGGCACAGATACGCAGTATTTT
CDR3 protein: CSAYRGYGTDTQYF

J gene: TRBJ2-4
V gene: TRBV2
clone size: -
D gene: -
CDR3 length: 13
CDR3 DNA: TGTGCCAGCAGGTCGGGGTTTGCGGACATTCAGTACTTC
CDR3 protein: CASRSGFADIQYF

J gene: TRBJ1-2
V gene: TRBV6-1
clone size: -
D gene: -
CDR3 length: 13
CDR3 DNA: TGTGCCAGCAGAGACCTGGCGTGGTATGGCTACACCTTC
CDR3 protein: CASRDLAWYGYTF

J gene: TRBJ2-1
V gene: TRBV20-1
clone size: once
D gene: TRBD2
CDR3 length: 17
CDR3 DNA: TGCAGTGCTAGAGATCGGCTAGCGGGAGGGCCGTCCCATGAGCAGTTCTTC
CDR3 protein: CSARDRLAGGPSHEQFF

J gene: TRBJ1-1
V gene: TRBV27
clone size: -
D gene: TRBD1
CDR3 length: 17
CDR3 DNA: TGTGCCAGCAGTTTAAAAGCGGTTGACAGGGGGAACACTGAAGCTTTCTTT
CDR3 protein: CASSLKAVDRGNTEAFF

J gene: TRBJ1-2
V gene: TRBV12-3/TRBV12-4
clone size: -
D gene: -
CDR3 length: 15
CDR3 DNA: TGTGCCAGCACCCCCTGGGGGCTGGAGCTAGGTGGCTACACCTTC
CDR3 protein: CASTPWGLELGGYTF

J gene: TRBJ1-1
V gene: TRBV5-1
clone size: -
D gene: -
CDR3 length: 16
CDR3 DNA: TGCGCCAGCAGCTTGGATATTGGGGGAGGCGGCACTGAAGCTTTCTTT
CDR3 protein: CASSLDIGGGGTEAFF

J gene: TRBJ1-1
V gene: TRBV9
clone size: -
D gene: -
CDR3 length: 15
CDR3 DNA: TGTGCCAGCAGCGTAGTAGGTACCGGTCACACTGAAGCTTTCTTT
CDR3 protein: CASSVVGTGHTEAFF

J gene: TRBJ2-2
V gene: TRBV5-1
clone size: -
D gene: -
CDR3 length: 16
CDR3 DNA: TGCGCCAGCAGCTTGGCGACTGCAGACCCGAGGAGGGAGCTGTTTTTT
CDR3 protein: CASSLATADPRRELFF

J gene: TRBJ2-3
V gene: TRBV29-1
clone size: -
D gene: TRBD2
CDR3 length: 14
CDR3 DNA: TGCAGCGGCCGACTAGCGGGGATGGGGGATACGCAGTATTTT
CDR3 protein: CSGRLAGMGDTQYF

J gene: TRBJ1-5
V gene: TRBV20-1
clone size: -
D gene: -
CDR3 length: 12
CDR3 DNA: TGCAGTGCCTCAGGGGTAGGTCAGCCCCAGCATTTT
CDR3 protein: CSASGVGQPQHF

J gene: TRBJ2-3
V gene: TRBV29-1
clone size: -
D gene: TRBD1
CDR3 length: 14
CDR3 DNA: TGCAGCGTCCCGGACAGGGTCGGCACAGATACGCAGTATTTT
CDR3 protein: CSVPDRVGTDTQYF

J gene: TRBJ2-1
V gene: TRBV4-1
clone size: -
D gene: TRBD2
CDR3 length: 16
CDR3 DNA: TGCGCCAGCAGCCCACTAAAGCGGGAGGCGTACAATGAGCAGTTCTTC
CDR3 protein: CASSPLKREAYNEQFF

J gene: TRBJ1-4
V gene: TRBV5-1
clone size: -
D gene: -
CDR3 length: 13
CDR3 DNA: TGCGCCAGTACCGGGACACCAGATGAAAAACTGTTTTTT
CDR3 protein: CASTGTPDEKLFF

J gene: TRBJ2-1
V gene: TRBV14
clone size: -
D gene: TRBD2
CDR3 length: 13
CDR3 DNA: TGTGCCAGCAGCCAAAGCCTCGGGACTAGGAAGTTCTTC
CDR3 protein: CASSQSLGTRKFF

J gene: TRBJ2-7
V gene: TRBV5-1
clone size: -
D gene: -
CDR3 length: 14
CDR3 DNA: TGCGCCAGCAGCCCCCGGACCACCTCCTACGAGCAGTACTTC
CDR3 protein: CASSPRTTSYEQYF

J gene: TRBJ2-5
V gene: TRBV20-1
clone size: -
D gene: -
CDR3 length: 10
CDR3 DNA: TGCAGTGCCGCTAGGGAGACCCAGTACTTC
CDR3 protein: CSAARETQYF

J gene: TRBJ2-5
V gene: TRBV28
clone size: -
D gene: -
CDR3 length: 16
CDR3 DNA: TGTGCCAGCAGTGAGAAGGGTTCTCCGCGTCAAGAGACCCAGTACTTC
CDR3 protein: CASSEKGSPRQETQYF

J gene: TRBJ2-3
V gene: TRBV6-5
clone size: -
D gene: TRBD2
CDR3 length: 14
CDR3 DNA: TGTGCCAGTACTAGCGGGCAAGCCACAGATACGCAGTATTTT
CDR3 protein: CASTSGQATDTQYF

J gene: TRBJ2-3
V gene: TRBV7-9
clone size: once
D gene: TRBD2
CDR3 length: 16
CDR3 DNA: TGTGCCAGCAGCTTTCCCCGGGAGGGACACACAGATACGCAGTATTTT
CDR3 protein: CASSFPREGHTDTQYF

J gene: TRBJ2-5
V gene: TRBV4-1
clone size: once
D gene: -
CDR3 length: 16
CDR3 DNA: TGCGCCAGCAGCCAAGATTTAGCGGAGCCCCAAGAGACCCAGTACTTC
CDR3 protein: CASSQDLAEPQETQYF

J gene: TRBJ1-2
V gene: TRBV18
clone size: -
D gene: -
CDR3 length: 16
CDR3 DNA: TGTGCCAGCTCACCACGGGAGGGATCAAGATTCGATGGCTACACCTTC
CDR3 protein: CASSPREGSRFDGYTF

J gene: TRBJ2-1
V gene: TRBV12-3/TRBV12-4
clone size: -
D gene: -
CDR3 length: 14
CDR3 DNA: TGTGCCAGCAGCCCTGGACCCCCCGGGAATGAGCAGTTCTTC
CDR3 protein: CASSPGPPGNEQFF

J gene: TRBJ2-2
V gene: TRBV14
clone size: -
D gene: -
CDR3 length: 17
CDR3 DNA: TGTGCCAGCAGCCAAGAATTGATGGCAACGAACACCGGGGAGCTGTTTTTT
CDR3 protein: CASSQELMATNTGELFF

J gene: TRBJ2-7
V gene: TRBV7-9
clone size: few
D gene: TRBD2
CDR3 length: 12
CDR3 DNA: TGTGCCAGCAGCGGGGGGGTCTACGAGCAGTACTTC
CDR3 protein: CASSGGVYEQYF

J gene: TRBJ2-5
V gene: TRBV9
clone size: -
D gene: TRBD1
CDR3 length: 15
CDR3 DNA: TGTGCCAGCAGCGTAGGCGGCTCAGGGGGAGAGACCCAGTACTTC
CDR3 protein: CASSVGGSGGETQYF

J gene: TRBJ2-4
V gene: TRBV5-1
clone size: -
D gene: TRBD1
CDR3 length: 15
CDR3 DNA: TGCGCCAGCAGCGGGACAGGTTTGGGATCAAACATTCAGTACTTC
CDR3 protein: CASSGTGLGSNIQYF

J gene: TRBJ1-1
V gene: TRBV20-1
clone size: -
D gene: -
CDR3 length: 14
CDR3 DNA: TGCAGTGCAGACTCCGGGACCGTGAACACTGAAGCTTTCTTT
CDR3 protein: CSADSGTVNTEAFF

J gene: TRBJ2-2
V gene: TRBV27
clone size: -
D gene: -
CDR3 length: 12
CDR3 DNA: TGTGCCAGCAGTCACCGGGCCGGGGAGCTGTTTTTT
CDR3 protein: CASSHRAGELFF

J gene: TRBJ1-1
V gene: TRBV24-1
clone size: -
D gene: -
CDR3 length: 14
CDR3 DNA: TGTGCCACCAGTTTAGGGACGGGGAACACTGAAGCTTTCTTT
CDR3 protein: CATSLGTGNTEAFF

J gene: TRBJ2-3
V gene: TRBV5-4
clone size: -
D gene: TRBD2
CDR3 length: 14
CDR3 DNA: TGTGCCAGCAGCTCTGAGCGGGAGACAGATACGCAGTATTTT
CDR3 protein: CASSSERETDTQYF

J gene: TRBJ1-6
V gene: TRBV7-2
clone size: -
D gene: -
CDR3 length: 15
CDR3 DNA: TGTGCCAGCAGCCCCCTTACAGGGAATAATTCACCCCTCCACTTT
CDR3 protein: CASSPLTGNNSPLHF

J gene: TRBJ2-7
V gene: TRBV9
clone size: -
D gene: TRBD2
CDR3 length: 14
CDR3 DNA: TGTGCCAGCAGCCCTAGCGGTGATTCCTACGAGCAGTACTTC
CDR3 protein: CASSPSGDSYEQYF